This T cell receptor beta chain appears in the sequencing data of a study of blood T cell repertoires in COVID-19. For the study at large: Spain, Italy and the United States supplied samples that represented acute and convalescent COVID-19. From T cells, B-cell-depleted T cells, or PBMCs came the material, which was cDNA or gDNA.

Authors' methods: Reference gene primer amplification gave estimated nucleated cell counts. This table comes from immunoSEQ multiplex PCR, and its TCRdb copy is limited to in-frame clones, with some not included. The DNA gave D and trimming, while V, J and clone size come from that table. The repertoire consists of tens of thousands of clones, with about 89% occurring once and the leading ten covering about 4.9%. Sequencing used peripheral blood. The source is a human donor in a cohort sampled during active COVID-19.

CDR3 sequence (DNA): TGTGCCAGTAACAAGGGGTGGAACACTGAAGCTTTCTTT. Its protein is CASNKGWNTEAFF. The chain joins TRBV19 to TRBJ1-1; TRBD1 might be the D (5 bases). Germline CDR1 is LNHDA and CDR2 is SQIVND (reference sequence). The CDR3 has 13 residues. V was cut by 7 bases and J by 1 base, with 10 bases left in between.